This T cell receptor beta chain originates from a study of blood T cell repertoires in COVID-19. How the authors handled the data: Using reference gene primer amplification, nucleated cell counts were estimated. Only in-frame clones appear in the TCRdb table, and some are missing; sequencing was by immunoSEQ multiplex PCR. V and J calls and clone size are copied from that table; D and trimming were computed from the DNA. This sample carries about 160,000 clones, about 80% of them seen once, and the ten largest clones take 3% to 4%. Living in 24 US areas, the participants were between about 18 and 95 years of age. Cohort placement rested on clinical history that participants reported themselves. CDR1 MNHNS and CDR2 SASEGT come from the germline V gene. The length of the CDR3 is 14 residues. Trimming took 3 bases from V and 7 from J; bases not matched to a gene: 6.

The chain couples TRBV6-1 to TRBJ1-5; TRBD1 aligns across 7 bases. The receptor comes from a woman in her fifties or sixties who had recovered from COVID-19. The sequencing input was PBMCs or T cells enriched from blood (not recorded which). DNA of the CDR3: TGTGCCAGCAGTGACGGGAGGGGGCCCCAGCCCCAGCATTTT. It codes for CASSDGRGPQPQHF.